Presented here are 24 T cell receptor beta chains from one specimen sequenced in a study of blood T cell repertoires in COVID-19. Here immunoSEQ multiplex PCR was the method, and the copy in TCRdb shows in-frame clones only, minus some. This table holds 250,000 or so clones, about nine tenths found once. Sequenced input: PBMCs or T cells enriched from blood (not recorded which). The receptor set was obtained from a woman aged 25 to 39 with acute COVID-19.

The chain combines TRBV28 with TRBJ1-2; D gene uncertain. This CDR3 is built from 14 residues. The V and J ends lost 3 bases and 0 bases respectively, with 8 bases between them. Germline lookup yields CDR1 MDHEN and CDR2 SYDVKM. CDR3 in amino acids: CASSFAGANYGYTF. The CDR3 DNA sequence: TGTGCCAGCAGTTTTGCCGGAGCTAACTATGGCTACACCTTC.

This sequence joins TRBV6-5 and TRBJ1-6; 11 bases match TRBD1. V was pared by 1 base and J by 10 bases, with 3 bases of the junction left unmatched. This CDR3 is 15 amino acids long. The V gene's germline CDR1 is MNHEY and CDR2 SVGAGI. For the CDR3, the DNA is TGTGCCAGCAGTTACTTGGGACAGGGGGGATCACCCCTCCACTTT. It codes for CASSYLGQGGSPLHF.

This rearrangement joins TRBV2 to TRBJ2-1; 10 nucleotides agree with TRBD2. The CDR3 is 15 amino acids. Trimming cost V 6 bases and J 5 bases; bases outside gene matches: 7. Germline lookup yields CDR1 SNHLY and CDR2 FYNNEI. DNA for the CDR3: TGTGCCAGCAGGACACTAGCGGGATTGAACAATGAGCAGTTCTTC. Its protein is CASRTLAGLNNEQFF. The variable domain in full, with the rest retrieved from reference TRBV2 and TRBJ2-1, is EPEVTQTPSHQVTQMGQEVILRCVPISNHLYFYWYRQILGQKVEFLVSFYNNEISEKSEIFDDQFSVERPDGSNFTLKIRSTKLEDSAMYFCASRTLAGLNNEQFFGPGTRLTVL.

This clone was seen a single time. The rearrangement uses TRBV4-2 and TRBJ2-3, with 9 nucleotides matching TRBD2. CDR3 length: 16 amino acids. Germline V gene sequence: CDR1 LGHNA, CDR2 YNFKEQ. V dropped 0 bases and J dropped 4; count of bases not matched to a gene: 5. The CDR3 DNA sequence: TGTGCCAGCAGCCAAGAAGTAGCGGGAGACCCAGATACGCAGTATTTT. It translates to CASSQEVAGDPDTQYF.

The chain joins TRBV3-1 (or the pseudogene TRBV3-2) to TRBJ1-1; 7 bases line up with TRBD1. The V gene end was trimmed by 1 base and the J gene end by 5 bases; junction bases not matched to a gene: 1. The germline gives CDR1 LGHDT, CDR2 YNNKEL (reference sequence). The length of the CDR3 is 13 residues. The CDR3, as DNA: TGTGCCAGCAGCCAAGGACAGGGAACTGAAGCTTTCTTT. As protein: CASSQGQGTEAFF.

The chain is built from TRBV6-5 and TRBJ2-7; TRBD2 matches 11 bases. Germline V lookup: CDR1 MNHEY, CDR2 SVGAGI. V was clipped by 7 bases and J by 3 bases; unmatched bases: 8. The CDR3 is 15 residues long. The CDR3 region has the DNA TGTGCCAGCACGGGTAGCGGGAGGGCCCTCTACGAGCAGTACTTC. Its translation is CASTGSGRALYEQYF.

Concerning this clone itself: A junction boundary mismatches the germline segment, possibly from a read error. The chain is built from TRBV28 and TRBJ1-5; D unresolved. The CDR3 covers 13 residues. Looked up from germline, CDR1 is MDHEN and CDR2 is SYDVKM. The CDR3 reads CAGSLDSNQPQHF. CDR3 in DNA: TGTGCCGGCAGCCTAGATAGCAATCAGCCCCAGCATTTT.

V usage is TRBV7-9 and J usage is TRBJ2-3; no firm D call. Per the germline V gene, CDR1 is SEHNR and CDR2 is FQNEAQ (reference sequence). The CDR3 length is 12 residues. The V end was cut by 7 bases, the J end by 4 bases, with 9 bases between. CDR3: CASTMGADTQYF. The CDR3 coding sequence is TGTGCCAGCACTATGGGCGCAGATACGCAGTATTTT.

V usage is TRBV3-1 (or the pseudogene TRBV3-2) and J usage is TRBJ1-2, with D tentatively TRBD1 (5 bases). Germline CDR1 is LGHDT and CDR2 is YNNKEL (reference sequence). V was clipped by 0 bases and J by 2 bases, with 16 bases between them. This CDR3 has 17 amino acids. The CDR3, as DNA: TGTGCCAGCAGCCAAGATTGGGGGGATAGGCGAAACTATGGCTACACCTTC. It encodes CASSQDWGDRRNYGYTF.

The chain links TRBV21-1 to TRBJ2-4; TRBD2 is taken as the D call from the table, unchecked against the DNA. TRBV21-1 constitutes a pseudogene. The length of the CDR3 is 19 residues. The DNA of the CDR3 is TGTGCCAGCAGCAAAGTTCCACCGGCAGACTACCTAGCCAAAAACATTCAGTACTTC. Its translation: CASSKVPPADYLAKNIQYF.

The V gene is TRBV7-9, the J gene TRBJ2-3, with TRBD1 matching over 7 bases. CDR1 SEHNR and CDR2 FQNEAQ come from the germline V gene (reference sequence). Trimming at V came to 10 bases and at J to 4 bases, leaving 11 bases not matched to a gene. This CDR3 spans 14 amino acids. As DNA, the CDR3 is TGTGCCATAACCGGTGACAGGGTTCCAGATACGCAGTATTTT. It yields the protein CAITGDRVPDTQYF.

V is TRBV2 and J is TRBJ1-4, with a possible D match to TRBD1 (5 bases). The CDR3 sequence is 15 residues long. Per germline, CDR1 SNHLY and CDR2 FYNNEI. V gave up 5 bases and J gave up 10 bases, with 20 bases separating them. This CDR3 reads CASSPLPVQGVKLFF. The CDR3 nucleotides are TGTGCCAGCAGTCCCCTGCCGGTCCAAGGGGTAAAACTGTTTTTT.

The chain recombines TRBV27 with TRBJ2-1; D not resolved. Trimming removed 7 bases at V and 8 bases at J, with 12 bases between. The CDR3 runs to 12 residues. The V gene's germline CDR1 is MNHEY and CDR2 SMNVEV (reference sequence). The CDR3 protein is CASMSSRHEQFF. CDR3 DNA sequence: TGTGCCAGCATGTCGAGCCGCCATGAGCAGTTCTTC.

This sequence joins TRBV7-2 and TRBJ2-7; D is unresolved. CDR3 length: 14 amino acids. V dropped 4 bases and J dropped 2 bases, with 12 bases sitting between them. The germline CDR1 and CDR2 sequences are SGHTA and FQGNSA. The CDR3 DNA follows: TGTGCCAGCAGCTCTACCGCCCTACCCTACGAGCAGTACTTC. It encodes CASSSTALPYEQYF.

The V call is TRBV5-5, the J call TRBJ2-1; D is uncertain. The CDR3 runs 16 residues. Germline CDR1 SGHKS, CDR2 YYEKEE (reference sequence). The V end lost 1 base, the J end lost 0 bases, and 11 bases lay between the germline ends. As DNA, the CDR3 is TGTGCCAGCAGCTTGTTTACCGTGAGCTCCTACAATGAGCAGTTCTTC. Its protein is CASSLFTVSSYNEQFF.

This sequence joins TRBV19 and TRBJ1-1; D is possibly TRBD1 (6 bases). Germline V gene data show CDR1 as LNHDA and CDR2 as SQIVND (reference sequence). Trimming took off 6 bases at V and 6 bases at J, with 20 bases between the two ends. This CDR3 has 15 amino acids. The CDR3 reads CASSPMDSRKAEAFF. Here the CDR3 DNA reads TGTGCCAGTAGCCCAATGGACAGCCGGAAGGCTGAAGCTTTCTTT.

CDR3 nucleotide sequence: TGTGCCAGCAGTTGGGCTAGCGGGTCCTACGAGCAGTACTTC. It yields the protein CASSWASGSYEQYF. The chain is built from TRBV28 and TRBJ2-7, with 8 positions matching TRBD2. The junction had 3 bases not matched to a gene; V was cut back by 4 bases and J by 1 base. The CDR3 is 14 amino acids. CDR1 is MDHEN and CDR2 is SYDVKM in the germline V gene.

This sequence joins TRBV3-1 (or the pseudogene TRBV3-2) and TRBJ2-2; D is possibly TRBD2 (5 bases). With 1 base removed from V and 5 bases from J, the gap between germline ends came to 23 bases. There are 19 residues in the CDR3. CDR1 is LGHDT and CDR2 is YNNKEL in the germline V gene (reference sequence). In DNA, the CDR3 is TGTGCCAGCAGCCAAGTGGTGTCTCCACCACCCTCGGGGACCGGGGAGCTGTTTTTT. Protein: CASSQVVSPPPSGTGELFF.

This chain connects TRBV29-1 to TRBJ2-5; 10 bases line up with TRBD2. The germline gives CDR1 SQVTM, CDR2 ANQGSEA. V shed 4 bases, J shed 4 bases, and the junction held 9 bases outside the gene matches. CDR3 length: 15 amino acids. The chain's CDR3 is CSVGHLAGVGETQYF. The CDR3 DNA reads TGCAGCGTTGGTCATCTAGCGGGAGTGGGAGAGACCCAGTACTTC.

V usage is TRBV27 and J usage is TRBJ1-5; D might be TRBD1 (6 bases). CDR1 is MNHEY and CDR2 is SMNVEV in the germline V gene (reference sequence). Trimming pared 6 bases from V and 5 bases from J, leaving 11 bases between. The CDR3 totals 13 residues. The CDR3 loop is CASRDRTDQPQHF. CDR3 bases: TGTGCCAGCAGAGACCGGACAGATCAGCCCCAGCATTTT.

A few counts support this clone. The gene calls are TRBV4-1 and TRBJ2-7; TRBD1 matches 7 bases. Per the germline V gene, CDR1 is MGHRA and CDR2 is YSYEKL. V was clipped by 4 bases and J by 1 base; unmatched bases: 7. This CDR3 region has 15 residues. The CDR3 sequence is CASSPQGQPSYEQYF. In DNA, the CDR3 is TGCGCCAGCAGCCCCCAGGGACAGCCGTCCTACGAGCAGTACTTC.

The V gene is TRBV28, the J gene TRBJ1-5; TRBD1 aligns across 7 bases. The trim removed 5 bases at V and 2 bases at J, leaving 0 bases unmatched. Germline CDR1 reads MDHEN; CDR2 reads SYDVKM. This CDR3 comprises 13 residues. CDR3 sequence (DNA): TGTGCCAGCAGTCAGGGGGGCAATCAGCCCCAGCATTTT. Its protein product is CASSQGGNQPQHF.

This clone was recorded only once. The chain combines TRBV28 with TRBJ2-7; D unresolved. Trimming removed 1 base at V and 6 bases at J, with 7 bases between. Germline V gene lookup returns CDR1 MDHEN and CDR2 SYDVKM. This CDR3 is 12 amino acids long. The DNA of the CDR3 is TGTGCCAGCAGTTTATTATCGGGCGAGCAGTACTTC. This codes for CASSLLSGEQYF. The full variable domain, with the rest looked up from reference TRBV28 and TRBJ2-7, is DVKVTQSSRYLVKRTGEKVFLECVQDMDHENMFWYRQDPGLGLRLIYFSYDVKMKEKGDIPEGYSVSREKKERFSLILESASTNQTSMYLCASSLLSGEQYFGPGTRLTVT.

Only one count was recorded for this clone. The rearrangement uses TRBV5-4 and TRBJ2-2; TRBD1 matches 7 bases. The CDR3 extends over 15 amino acids. The V gene end was trimmed by 4 bases and the J gene end by 4 bases; junction bases not matched to a gene: 7. Per the germline V gene, CDR1 is SGHNT and CDR2 is YYREEE (reference sequence). This chain's CDR3 is CASSGRDSPTGELFF. CDR3 nucleotide sequence: TGTGCCAGCAGCGGCCGGGACAGTCCCACCGGGGAGCTGTTTTTT.